This T cell receptor beta chain originates from a study of cytomegalovirus exposure and HLA in healthy donors. This CDR3 has 16 residues. After removal of 5 bases from V and 6 bases from J, the junction contained 12 bases not matched to a gene. Germline V gives CDR1 SGHRS, CDR2 YFSETQ. The donors were in the roughly 120-subject validation cohort, distinct from the 666-subject first cohort. Data came from immunoSEQ multiplex PCR; TCRdb stores just in-frame clones and leaves some out. The data contain 120,000 to 150,000 clones, around 87% of them singletons. General study findings and limits: The tendency of first-cohort TCR clusters to co-occur in the roughly 130 validation repertoires emerged from a later analysis. The study recorded 160 or so TCR beta chains that were cytomegalovirus-associated.

A remark on this clone: Its target is not known.

The sample consisted of PBMCs. The chain employs TRBV5-1 and TRBJ2-3; TRBD1 matches 10 bases. The clonotype originates from a man aged 18-30 years in good health and CMV-seropositive. The CDR3 bases are TGCGCCAGCAGTAACCTACCCGGGACAGGGGCGGATACGCAGTATTTT. Residues: CASSNLPGTGADTQYF.